The 7 T cell receptor beta chains below come from one sample, sequenced in a study of shared clonotypes between healthy human individuals. Sequencing was performed with immunoSEQ multiplex PCR; in TCRdb, only in-frame clones are kept and a portion is missing. The repertoire holds about 480,000 clones, with roughly 85% as singletons. The sequenced sample consisted of PBMCs. Receptors were obtained from a woman between 35 and 50 years old in good health. Some clones in this sample may be carry-over from other donors' samples.

V usage is TRBV6-5 and J usage is TRBJ2-3, with D unresolved. This CDR3 contains 15 residues. The V end was cut by 2 bases, the J end by 2 bases, with 11 bases between. Germline-derived CDR1 and CDR2 are MNHEY and SVGAGI. CDR3 DNA sequence: TGTGCCAGCAGTTACCGCGACACCAACACAGATACGCAGTATTTT. Protein product: CASSYRDTNTDTQYF.

The chain joins TRBV6-1 to TRBJ1-5; D unclear. V was trimmed by 6 bases and J by 4 bases, leaving 13 bases between them. CDR3 length equals 14 residues. CDR1 and CDR2 from the germline V gene are MNHNS and SASEGT. CDR3 protein: CASRGGVSNQPQHF. CDR3 DNA sequence: TGTGCCAGCAGGGGTGGTGTCTCTAATCAGCCCCAGCATTTT.

The J gene is TRBJ1-3, the V gene TRBV30; no reliable D call. The length of the CDR3 is 11 residues. Germline V gives CDR1 GTSNPN, CDR2 SVGIG (reference sequence). DNA of the CDR3: TGTGTCGCCCGGTCTGGAAACACCATATATTTT. Amino acid sequence: CVARSGNTIYF.

The gene calls are TRBV6-6 and TRBJ1-1, with D perhaps matching TRBD1 (5 bases). The V end was cut by 0 bases, the J end by 7 bases, with 9 bases between. The CDR3 totals 13 residues. Germline values: CDR1 MNHNY, CDR2 SVGAGI (reference sequence). This chain's CDR3 is CASSYSSRDEAFF. CDR3 coding DNA: TGTGCCAGCAGTTACTCTAGCAGGGATGAAGCTTTCTTT.

The chain combines TRBV28 with TRBJ1-3, with a weak D call TRBD1 (6 bases). V lost 4 bases, J lost 3 bases, and 13 bases lay in between. The CDR3 has 15 amino acids. Germline CDR1 reads MDHEN; CDR2 reads SYDVKM. In nucleotides, the CDR3 is TGTGCCAGCAGTTCCTGGACAGCCATTGGAAACACCATATATTTT. Translating it yields CASSSWTAIGNTIYF.

This rearrangement joins TRBV4-2 to TRBJ2-1, with a weak D call TRBD2 (6 bases). The germline V gene has CDR1 LGHNA and CDR2 YNFKEQ. With 3 bases removed from V and 6 bases from J, the gap between germline ends came to 24 bases. The CDR3 is 18 amino acids. The DNA for the CDR3 is TGTGCCAGCAGCCAGACAGAAACTAGCCACCCCGGCCCCAATGAGCAGTTCTTC. Translated, it gives CASSQTETSHPGPNEQFF.

The chain recombines TRBV5-1 with TRBJ2-5; a weak D match, TRBD2 (5 bases). The CDR3 totals 14 residues. CDR1 and CDR2 (germline): SGHRS, YFSETQ. V shed 0 bases and J shed 5 bases, with 11 bases lying between them. The CDR3 nucleotides read TGCGCCAGCAGCTTGGCGTACCGAGGGGAGACCCAGTACTTC. This codes for CASSLAYRGETQYF. The full variable domain, completed using reference TRBV5-1 and TRBJ2-5, is KAGVTQTPRYLIKTRGQQVTLSCSPISGHRSVSWYQQTPGQGLQFLFEYFSETQRNKGNFPGRFSGRQFSNSRSEMNVSTLELGDSALYLCASSLAYRGETQYFGPGTRLLVL.